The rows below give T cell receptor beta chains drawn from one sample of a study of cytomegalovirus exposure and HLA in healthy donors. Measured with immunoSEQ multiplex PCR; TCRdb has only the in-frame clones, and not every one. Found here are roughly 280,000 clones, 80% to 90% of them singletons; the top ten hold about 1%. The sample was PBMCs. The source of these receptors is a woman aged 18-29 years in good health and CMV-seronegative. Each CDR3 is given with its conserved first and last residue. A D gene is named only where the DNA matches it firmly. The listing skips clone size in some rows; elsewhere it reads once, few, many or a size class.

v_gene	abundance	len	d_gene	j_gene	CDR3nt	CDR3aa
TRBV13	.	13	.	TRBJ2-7	TGTGCCAGCAGCTTAGGTAGAGCCTACGAGCAGTACTTC	CASSLGRAYEQYF
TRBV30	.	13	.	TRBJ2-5	TGTGCCTGGAGTGTGGGACTTTTTGAGACCCAGTACTTC	CAWSVGLFETQYF
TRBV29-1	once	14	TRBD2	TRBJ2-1	TGCAGCGTCTTAGCGGGGAGAGTTTACAATGAGCAGTTCTTC	CSVLAGRVYNEQFF
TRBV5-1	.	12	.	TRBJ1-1	TGCGCCAGCAGCTTTGGGCTCACTGAAGCTTTCTTT	CASSFGLTEAFF
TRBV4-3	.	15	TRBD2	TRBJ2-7	TGCGCCAGCAGCCAAAGACTAGCGGGGGGGCGCGAGCAGTACTTC	CASSQRLAGGREQYF
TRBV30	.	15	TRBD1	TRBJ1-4	TGTGCCTGGAAACAAGGGACAGGGAGTAATGAAAAACTGTTTTTT	CAWKQGTGSNEKLFF
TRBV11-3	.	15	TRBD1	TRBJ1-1	TGTGCCAGCAGCTTAACGCAGGGGGGAGTTACTGAAGCTTTCTTT	CASSLTQGGVTEAFF
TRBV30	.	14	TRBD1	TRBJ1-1	TGTGCCTGTCACAGGGGGCAAATGGGCACTGAAGCTTTCTTT	CACHRGQMGTEAFF
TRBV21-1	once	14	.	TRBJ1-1	TGTGCCAGCAGCAAAGGGGAGGGACCCACTGAAGCTTTCTTT	CASSKGEGPTEAFF
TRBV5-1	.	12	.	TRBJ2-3	TGCGCCAGCAGCTCTACCACAGATACGCAGTATTTT	CASSSTTDTQYF
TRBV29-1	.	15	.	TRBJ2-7	TGCAGCGTTGAAGATGAAAGGGGCGCTTCCTACGAGCAGTACTTC	CSVEDERGASYEQYF
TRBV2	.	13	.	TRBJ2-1	TGTGCCAGCAGCCCGGGCCGGGAGAATGAGCAGTTCTTC	CASSPGRENEQFF
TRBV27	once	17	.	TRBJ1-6	TGTGCCAGCACCCGGACAGCTTTAAGCTCCTATAATTCACCCCTCCACTTT	CASTRTALSSYNSPLHF
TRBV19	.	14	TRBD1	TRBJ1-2	TGTGCCAGTAGTCCAGAGACAGGGTTTTATGGCTACACCTTC	CASSPETGFYGYTF
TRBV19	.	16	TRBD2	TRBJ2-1	TGTGCCAGTAGTATAGCCAGCGGGAGCTCCTACAATGAGCAGTTCTTC	CASSIASGSSYNEQFF
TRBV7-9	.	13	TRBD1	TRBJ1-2	TGTGCCAGCAGCGGGACAGAAGGTGCTGGCTACACCTTC	CASSGTEGAGYTF